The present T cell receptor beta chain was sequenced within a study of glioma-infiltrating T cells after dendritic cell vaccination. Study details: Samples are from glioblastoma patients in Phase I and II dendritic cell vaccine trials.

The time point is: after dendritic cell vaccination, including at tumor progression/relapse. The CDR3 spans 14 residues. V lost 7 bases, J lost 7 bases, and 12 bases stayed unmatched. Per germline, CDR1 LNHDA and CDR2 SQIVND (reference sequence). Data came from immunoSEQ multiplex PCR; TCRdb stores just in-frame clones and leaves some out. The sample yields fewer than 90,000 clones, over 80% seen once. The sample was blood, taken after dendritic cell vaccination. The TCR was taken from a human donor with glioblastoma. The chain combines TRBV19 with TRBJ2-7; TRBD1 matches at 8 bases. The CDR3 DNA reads TGTGCCAGTAACTCACTCAGGGGGCAGAAAGAGCAGTACTTC. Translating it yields CASNSLRGQKEQYF.